This T cell receptor beta chain was identified in a study of CD8 T cells in ankylosing spondylitis. Findings and caveats of the study: In the blood and synovial fluid of reactive arthritis, some motif variants had been previously reported. A motif of 7 to 9 highly homologous TCR beta variants was seen as apparently characteristic of ankylosing spondylitis blood. Significant enrichment of disease-linked clones was reportedly seen in matched ankylosing spondylitis synovial fluid. Disease-linked clones displayed a CD8+ phenotype and appeared relatively rarely in peripheral blood.

The length of the CDR3 is 16 residues. Germline loops: CDR1 DFQATT, CDR2 SNEGSKA (reference sequence). V dropped 0 bases and J dropped 3 bases, with 14 bases sitting between them. A word on this clonotype: Its matching antigen is unknown.

Preparation of TCR beta libraries was done by quantitative 5'-RACE with molecular barcodes. MiXCR, applied by TCRdb to the 5' RACE reads, yields one record per CDR3 protein. The sample includes approximately 500,000 distinct CDR3 sequences, about 13% of them seen just once. The sample was blood, either unsorted or a sorted T cell fraction (not recorded which). The rearrangement joins TRBV20-1 to TRBJ2-2, with a tentative D call TRBD2 (6 bases). This sequence originates from a male donor with ankylosing spondylitis. The CDR3 nucleotides are TGCAGTGCTAGAGATAGCGGCTGGGGGTACACCGGGGAGCTGTTTTTT. Encoded protein: CSARDSGWGYTGELFF.